Sequencing of this T cell receptor (beta chain) was carried out in a study of T cells after yellow fever vaccination (dated by TCRdb to the late 2010s). Turning to the overall study: The SMART-Seq v4 Ultra Low Input RNA kit was used to prepare libraries from fractions with low cell numbers. To follow T-cell clones before and after both primary and booster YFV17D yellow fever vaccination, bulk TCR alpha and beta repertoires underwent longitudinal sequencing. Two healthy male donors, one aged 18 to 29 and one aged 30 to 40 years, made up the cohort. Blood was collected at multiple timepoints before and after primary and secondary immunization, and bulk PBMC replicates and cell subsets were isolated. Points the paper makes about the study in general: Compared with the primary T-cell response, the secondary T-cell response was weaker but faster, peaking on day 5 rather than day 15. Because the study included only two donors, the extent to which the findings can be generalized is limited. A small fraction of clonotypes showed up in both the CD4 and CD8 compartments, probably as a result of convergent recombination. Computational filtering was needed because FACS-sorted repertoires could contain abundant contaminating clonotypes from the bulk population. After the booster, most of the clones that had expanded following primary vaccination were detected again (roughly 96% of CD4 and 88% of CD8), which suggests that memory was broadly maintained.

The data were produced on an Illumina NovaSeq 6000. TCR cDNA was synthesized by 5'RACE template switching, which introduced a universal primer site and unique molecular identifiers. Priming of cDNA synthesis was performed from both the TCR alpha and TCR beta constant segments. Libraries were amplified in two PCR steps, with sample barcodes and sequencing adapters added in the second step. Sequencing of libraries was done on Illumina HiSeq 2500 (2x100 bp) or NovaSeq (2x150 bp). As for how the authors treated the data: Reads were demultiplexed and collapsed into UMI consensus sequences with MIGEC, and V(D)J alignment was performed with MiXCR. Using edgeR on replicate PBMC samples, clonotypes were called vaccine-responding if FDR was below 0.01 and the log2 fold change was above 5 up to day 15. CD4 or CD8 identity was assigned to each bulk clonotype according to whether the clonotype was present at higher abundance in the sequenced CD4 repertoire or the sequenced CD8 repertoire. In TCRdb, the public reads were trimmed at Q25 with fastp and aligned with MiXCR, with productive beta chains retained. Rows merge per CDR3 protein into single entries with the most common DNA and genes. For this entry, the V and J calls and clone size follow TCRdb and not the study's own pipeline. The sample records about 350,000 distinct CDR3 sequences, over 4% of which are singletons. Under 30% of the sample belongs to the ten largest clones.

The CDR3 covers 12 residues, taking in both the cysteine and the phenylalanine. The sequence is cut down to CDR3 DNA, 36 bases in frame from base 1. Germline trimming amounts to 4 bases on V and 10 bases on J, with 4 as the count of junction bases outside the gene matches. As encoded in the germline V gene, CDR1 is SGHRS while CDR2 is YFSETQ. This clonotype was counted only a few times. This receptor's antigen is unknown. Per-nucleotide qualities are absent, and no much larger clonotype sits a single base away. The treatment or condition label, read with the paper, signifies: live attenuated yellow fever vaccine strain. At each blood-draw timepoint, two biological replicates of bulk PBMCs were obtained. A standard Ficoll-Paque protocol was used to isolate PBMCs from peripheral blood. TriZol was used to extract RNA from bulk PBMCs, CD4 and CD8 fractions, and dextramer-positive and dextramer-negative fractions.

Specimen: PBMCs, collected 5 days after the yellow fever booster vaccination. The V and J segments used are TRBV5-1 and TRBJ2-1; a stretch of 8 junction bases matches TRBD1. This TCR was recovered from a man younger than 35 who received the YFV17D yellow fever vaccine. CDR3 sequence: CASSRAGGEQFF. The sequence in DNA is TGCGCCAGCAGCAGAGCAGGGGGCGAGCAGTTCTTC. Here the CDR3 is joined to the reference TRBV5-1 and TRBJ2-1 genes, and the full variable domain is: KAGVTQTPRYLIKTRGQQVTLSCSPISGHRSVSWYQQTPGQGLQFLFEYFSETQRNKGNFPGRFSGRQFSNSRSEMNVSTLELGDSALYLCASSRAGGEQFFGPGTRLTVL.